Here is one TCR beta chain with its context. Its antigen is currently unknown. Time point reported: persistent/refractory GD, antithyroid drugs over 5 years with positive TRAb. The authors made the TCR library using RNA they extracted from PBMCs. These data originate in a study of regulatory T cells in long-lasting Graves disease. General study findings and limits: There were preferences for TRBV28, TRBJ1-2 and TRBJ2-5 in persistent disease.

Looked up from germline, CDR1 is LNHDA and CDR2 is SQIVND (reference sequence). This CDR3 is 16 amino acids long. V shed 5 bases, J shed 2 bases, and the junction held 5 bases outside the gene matches. Investigators prepared the TCR beta libraries by applying iRepertoire HTBI primers and Arm-PCR of CDR3 regions. TCRdb re-analysed the multiplex PCR reads in MiXCR, keeping a single row per CDR3 protein. Among about 430,000 distinct CDR3 sequences listed, around 20% were seen once. Sequenced here: peripheral blood mononuclear cells (PBMCs), sampled when the disease was refractory, from a patient treated with antithyroid drugs. This TCR derives from a female donor with Graves disease. The chain has TRBV19 and TRBJ2-2, with 10 bases matching TRBD1. DNA for the CDR3: TGTGCCAGTAGTCTCGAGACAGGGGGCAACACCGGGGAGCTGTTTTTT. Residues: CASSLETGGNTGELFF.